This entry lists 2 T cell receptor beta chains sequenced from one sample in a study of T-cell reconstitution after alpha-beta-depleted transplantation in children. Construction of the TCRbeta library involved unique molecular identifiers. MiXCR, run by TCRdb on the PCR reads, gives a single entry per CDR3 protein. The table lists about a million distinct CDR3 sequences, about 29% of them singletons, with roughly 27% in the top ten. The sequencing here drew on PBMCs, mostly from graft donor cells, taken 360 days after TCRalphabeta/CD19-depleted stem cell transplant. The receptors were gathered from a boy younger than two who had a stem cell transplant for SCID, so the T cells may come from the graft donor.

V gene TRBV6-1 combines with J gene TRBJ2-7; D is unclear. CDR1 is MNHNS and CDR2 is SASEGT in the germline V gene. The CDR3 spans 11 residues. Trimming removed 3 bases at V and 6 bases at J, with 6 bases between. The CDR3 nucleotides read TGTGCCAGCAGTGATGTCGGCGAGCAGTACTTC. Translating gives CASSDVGEQYF.

The chain couples TRBV6-4 to TRBJ2-1, with 13 bases that match TRBD2. In germline, CDR1 is MRHNA, CDR2 SNTAGT. The junction had 25 bases not matched to a gene; V was cut back by 7 bases and J by 7 bases. CDR3 length: 21 amino acids. The CDR3 region is CASTGLWLTTSGGPDMNEQFF. The CDR3 DNA follows: TGTGCCAGCACTGGTCTCTGGTTAACGACTAGCGGGGGGCCGGATATGAATGAGCAGTTCTTC.